A single sample is the source of the 8 T cell receptor beta chains below, sequenced in a study of blood T cell repertoires in COVID-19. The assay was immunoSEQ multiplex PCR, and TCRdb's table has in-frame clones only and misses some. The sample includes a few hundred thousand clones, about 83% seen only once; the top ten take roughly 1.2%. Sequencing used peripheral blood. Receptor source: a woman between 45 and 65 years old with acute or convalescent COVID-19.

The chain couples TRBV6-5 to TRBJ1-2; 10 nucleotides agree with TRBD1. V was clipped by 6 bases and J by 5 bases; unmatched bases: 3. CDR1 MNHEY and CDR2 SVGAGI come from the germline V gene. The CDR3 is 13 amino acids. CDR3 DNA: TGTGCCAGCAGCAAGGACAGGGGGTATGGCTACACCTTC. Its translation is CASSKDRGYGYTF.

The V gene is TRBV6-2 or TRBV6-3, the J gene TRBJ1-2; 9 positions match TRBD1. V lost 5 bases to trimming and J lost 4 bases; unmatched junction nucleotides: 11. Per the germline V gene, CDR1 is MNHEY and CDR2 is SVGEGT. The CDR3 extends over 16 amino acids. CDR3 DNA sequence: TGTGCCAGCAGTCCCCGGACAGGGGCGCTCAGCTATGGCTACACCTTC. Translation gives CASSPRTGALSYGYTF.

A note on this clone: Other DNA sequences from this sample encode an identical CDR3 as well. The gene calls are TRBV5-8 and TRBJ2-5; D is uncertain. CDR1 SGHTS and CDR2 YDEGEE come from the germline V gene. V was shortened by 0 bases and J by 7 bases, with 13 bases between the two germline ends. The CDR3 consists of 14 residues. CDR3 in amino acids: CASSLGLQVPTQYF. CDR3 sequence (DNA): TGTGCCAGCAGCTTGGGGCTCCAGGTGCCGACCCAGTACTTC.

The gene calls are TRBV4-1 and TRBJ1-2; 9 nucleotides align to TRBD1. Germline V lookup: CDR1 MGHRA, CDR2 YSYEKL. Trimming removed 11 bases from V and 8 bases from J; junction bases left unmatched: 12. The CDR3 loop spans 13 amino acids. The CDR3 bases are TGCGCCGGCTTTTCGGACAGGGGTGGCGGCTACACCTTC. Translating gives CAGFSDRGGGYTF.

The rearrangement uses TRBV2 and TRBJ1-1; 8 nucleotides match TRBD1. V shed 10 bases, J shed 5 bases, and the junction held 12 bases outside the gene matches. The germline V gene encodes CDR1 SNHLY and CDR2 FYNNEI. The CDR3 is 14 residues long. CDR3 region: CATHPRTGYTEAFF. CDR3 nucleotides: TGTGCCACCCATCCTCGGACAGGGTATACTGAAGCTTTCTTT. Variable domain in full (rest from reference TRBV2 and TRBJ1-1): EPEVTQTPSHQVTQMGQEVILRCVPISNHLYFYWYRQILGQKVEFLVSFYNNEISEKSEIFDDQFSVERPDGSNFTLKIRSTKLEDSAMYFCATHPRTGYTEAFFGQGTRLTVV.

V and J are TRBV7-8 and TRBJ2-4, with D tentatively TRBD1 (7 bases). V dropped 5 bases and J dropped 8 bases, with 16 bases sitting between them. Germline V gives CDR1 SGHVS, CDR2 FQNEAQ. This CDR3 is 14 amino acids long. The CDR3, as DNA: TGTGCCAGCAGCCCCCCAGGGGGAGGACACATTCAGTACTTC. Its translation: CASSPPGGGHIQYF. The variable domain in full, completed from reference TRBV7-8 and TRBJ2-4, reads GAGVSQSPRYKVAKRGQDVALRCDPISGHVSLFWYQQALGQGPEFLTYFQNEAQLDKSGLPSDRFFAERPEGSVSTLKIQRTQQEDSAVYLCASSPPGGGHIQYFGAGTRLSVL.

V usage is TRBV3-1 (or the pseudogene TRBV3-2) and J usage is TRBJ2-7; a weak D match, TRBD1 (5 bases). This CDR3 contains 15 residues. CDR1 and CDR2 (germline): LGHDT, YNNKEL (reference sequence). V was trimmed by 2 bases and J by 3 bases, leaving 14 bases between them. The CDR3 DNA is TGTGCCAGCAGCCAAAGTGGACCAGGGAACTACGAGCAGTACTTC. Translation gives CASSQSGPGNYEQYF.

The chain recombines TRBV18 with TRBJ2-7, with 10 bases lining up with TRBD1. With V trimmed by 1 base and J by 7 bases, 19 bases remained unmatched. The CDR3 length is 19 residues. Germline V gives CDR1 KGHSH, CDR2 LQKENI. The CDR3 DNA reads TGTGCCAGCTCACCACTGTCAACCGACAGGGGGCGGCCCACATCAGAGCAGTACTTC. It encodes CASSPLSTDRGRPTSEQYF. The complete variable domain, with remaining parts taken from reference TRBV18 and TRBJ2-7, reads NAGVMQNPRHLVRRRGQEARLRCSPMKGHSHVYWYRQLPEEGLKFMVYLQKENIIDESGMPKERFSAEFPKEGPSILRIQQVVRGDSAAYFCASSPLSTDRGRPTSEQYFGPGTRLTVT.